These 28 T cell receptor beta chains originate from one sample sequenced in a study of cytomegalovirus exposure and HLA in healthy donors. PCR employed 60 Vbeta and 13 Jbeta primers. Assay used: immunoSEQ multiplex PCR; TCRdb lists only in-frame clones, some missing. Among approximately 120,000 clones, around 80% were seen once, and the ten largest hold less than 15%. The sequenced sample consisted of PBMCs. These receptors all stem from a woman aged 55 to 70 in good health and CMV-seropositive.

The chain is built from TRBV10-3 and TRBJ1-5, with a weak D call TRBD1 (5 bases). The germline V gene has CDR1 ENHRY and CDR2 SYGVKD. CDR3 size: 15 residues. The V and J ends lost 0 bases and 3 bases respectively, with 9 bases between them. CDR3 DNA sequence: TGTGCCATCAGTGAGTCGTCAGGGTTCAATCAGCCCCAGCATTTT. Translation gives CAISESSGFNQPQHF.

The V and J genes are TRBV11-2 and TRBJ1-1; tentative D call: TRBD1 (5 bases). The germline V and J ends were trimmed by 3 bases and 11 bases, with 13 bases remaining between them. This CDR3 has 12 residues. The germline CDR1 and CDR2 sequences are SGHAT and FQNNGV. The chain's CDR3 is CASSFSGMGAFF. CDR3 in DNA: TGTGCCAGCAGCTTTTCAGGGATGGGTGCTTTCTTT.

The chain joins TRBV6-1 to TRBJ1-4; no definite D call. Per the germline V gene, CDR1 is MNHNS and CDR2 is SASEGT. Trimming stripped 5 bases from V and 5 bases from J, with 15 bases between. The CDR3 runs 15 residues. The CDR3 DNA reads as TGTGCCAGCAGTTGGGCCCCGGCCCAAAATGAAAAACTGTTTTTT. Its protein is CASSWAPAQNEKLFF.

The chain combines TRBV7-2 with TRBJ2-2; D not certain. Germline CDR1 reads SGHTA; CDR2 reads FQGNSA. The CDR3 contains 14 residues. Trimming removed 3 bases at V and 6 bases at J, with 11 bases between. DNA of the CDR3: TGTGCCAGCAGCTTCAACAGCCCCCCCGGGGAGCTGTTTTTT. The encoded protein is CASSFNSPPGELFF.

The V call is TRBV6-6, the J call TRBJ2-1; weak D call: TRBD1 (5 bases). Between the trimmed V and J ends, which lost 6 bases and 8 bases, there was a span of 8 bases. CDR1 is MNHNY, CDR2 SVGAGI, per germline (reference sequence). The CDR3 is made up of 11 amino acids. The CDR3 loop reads CASRGVDEQFF. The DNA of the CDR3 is TGTGCCAGCAGAGGGGTGGATGAGCAGTTCTTC.

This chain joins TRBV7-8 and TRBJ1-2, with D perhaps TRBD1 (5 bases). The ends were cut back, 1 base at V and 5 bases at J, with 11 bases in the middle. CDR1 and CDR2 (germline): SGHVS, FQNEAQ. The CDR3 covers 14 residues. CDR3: CASSLGPGPYGYTF. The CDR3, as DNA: TGTGCCAGCAGCTTAGGTCCAGGGCCGTATGGCTACACCTTC.

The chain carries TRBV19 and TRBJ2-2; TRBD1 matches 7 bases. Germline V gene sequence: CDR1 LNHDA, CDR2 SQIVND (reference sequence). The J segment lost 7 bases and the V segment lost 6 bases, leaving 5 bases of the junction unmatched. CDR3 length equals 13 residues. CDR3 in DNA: TGTGCCAGTAGAAAGGGGGCCAACGGGGAGCTGTTTTTT. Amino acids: CASRKGANGELFF.

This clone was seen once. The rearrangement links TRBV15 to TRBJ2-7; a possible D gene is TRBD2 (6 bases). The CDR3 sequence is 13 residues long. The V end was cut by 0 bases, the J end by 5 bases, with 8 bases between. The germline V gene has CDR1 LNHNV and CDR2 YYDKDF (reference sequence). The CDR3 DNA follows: TGTGCCACCAGCAGAGATCGGGGGAACGAGCAGTACTTC. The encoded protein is CATSRDRGNEQYF.

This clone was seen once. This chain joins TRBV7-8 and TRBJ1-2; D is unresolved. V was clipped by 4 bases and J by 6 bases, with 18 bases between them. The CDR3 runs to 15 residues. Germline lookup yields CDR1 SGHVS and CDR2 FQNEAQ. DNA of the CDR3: TGTGCCAGCAGCTCCCGACCTCATACTCAGGATGGCTACACCTTC. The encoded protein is CASSSRPHTQDGYTF. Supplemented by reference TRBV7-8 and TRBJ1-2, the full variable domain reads GAGVSQSPRYKVAKRGQDVALRCDPISGHVSLFWYQQALGQGPEFLTYFQNEAQLDKSGLPSDRFFAERPEGSVSTLKIQRTQQEDSAVYLCASSSRPHTQDGYTFGSGTRLTVV.

The CDR3 loop is CASSTTRTGNTEAFF. DNA for the CDR3: TGTGCCAGTAGTACCACCCGGACAGGGAACACTGAAGCTTTCTTT. The chain has TRBV19 and TRBJ1-1; 7 bases are shared with TRBD1. The V and J ends lost 4 bases and 1 base, in that order; junction bases with no gene match: 6. The CDR3 length is 15 residues. Germline V gene lookup returns CDR1 LNHDA and CDR2 SQIVND (reference sequence).

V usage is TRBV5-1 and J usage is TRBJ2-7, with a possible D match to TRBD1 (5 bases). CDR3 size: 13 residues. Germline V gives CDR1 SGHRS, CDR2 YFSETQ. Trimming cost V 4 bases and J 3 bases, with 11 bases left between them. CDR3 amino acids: CASSPQGNYEQYF. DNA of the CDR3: TGCGCCAGCAGCCCCCAGGGAAACTACGAGCAGTACTTC. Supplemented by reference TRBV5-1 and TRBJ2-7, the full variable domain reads KAGVTQTPRYLIKTRGQQVTLSCSPISGHRSVSWYQQTPGQGLQFLFEYFSETQRNKGNFPGRFSGRQFSNSRSEMNVSTLELGDSALYLCASSPQGNYEQYFGPGTRLTVT.

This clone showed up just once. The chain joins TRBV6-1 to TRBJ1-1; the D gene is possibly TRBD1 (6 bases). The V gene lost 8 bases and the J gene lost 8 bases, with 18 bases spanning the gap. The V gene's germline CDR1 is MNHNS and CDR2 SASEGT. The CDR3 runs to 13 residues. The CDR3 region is CASPARGGREAFF. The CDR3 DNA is TGTGCCAGCCCGGCGAGGGGGGGCCGGGAAGCTTTCTTT.

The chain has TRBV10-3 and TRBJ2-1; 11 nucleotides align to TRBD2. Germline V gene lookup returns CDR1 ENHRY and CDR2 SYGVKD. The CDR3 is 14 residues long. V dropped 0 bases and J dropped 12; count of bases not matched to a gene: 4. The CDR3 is CAISESTSGRAQFF. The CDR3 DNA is TGTGCCATCAGTGAGTCTACTAGCGGGAGAGCGCAGTTCTTC.

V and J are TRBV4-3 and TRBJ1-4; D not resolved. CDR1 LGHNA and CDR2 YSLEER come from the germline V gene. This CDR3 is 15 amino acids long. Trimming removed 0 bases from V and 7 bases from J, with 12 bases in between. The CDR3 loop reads CASSQELGSPEKLFF. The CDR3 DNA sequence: TGCGCCAGCAGCCAAGAGTTAGGGAGTCCTGAAAAACTGTTTTTT.

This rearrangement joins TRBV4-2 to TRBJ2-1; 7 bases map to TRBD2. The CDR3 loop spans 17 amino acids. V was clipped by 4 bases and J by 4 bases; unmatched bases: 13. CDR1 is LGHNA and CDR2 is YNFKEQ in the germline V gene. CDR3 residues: CASSLSGGGSIYNEQFF. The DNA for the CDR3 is TGTGCCAGCAGCCTCTCTGGGGGGGGATCAATTTACAATGAGCAGTTCTTC.

Here the CDR3 reads CASRITGTGNYGYTF. DNA for the CDR3: TGTGCCAGCAGGATCACCGGGACAGGGAACTATGGCTACACCTTC. The rearrangement links TRBV21-1 to TRBJ1-2; the table's D gene call, TRBD1, was not cross checked with the DNA. TRBV21-1 is a pseudogene. This CDR3 contains 15 residues.

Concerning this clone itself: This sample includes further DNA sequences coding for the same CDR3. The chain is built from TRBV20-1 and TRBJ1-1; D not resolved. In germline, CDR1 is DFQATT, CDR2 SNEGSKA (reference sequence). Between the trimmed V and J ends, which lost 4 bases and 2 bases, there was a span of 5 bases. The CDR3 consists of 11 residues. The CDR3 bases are TGCAGTGCTACAGGAAACACTGAAGCTTTCTTT. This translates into CSATGNTEAFF.

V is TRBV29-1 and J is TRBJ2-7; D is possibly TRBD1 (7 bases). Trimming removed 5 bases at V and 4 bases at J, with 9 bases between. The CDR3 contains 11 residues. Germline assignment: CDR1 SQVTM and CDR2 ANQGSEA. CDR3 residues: CSVSGGYEQYF. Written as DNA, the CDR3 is TGCAGCGTTTCAGGGGGGTACGAGCAGTACTTC.

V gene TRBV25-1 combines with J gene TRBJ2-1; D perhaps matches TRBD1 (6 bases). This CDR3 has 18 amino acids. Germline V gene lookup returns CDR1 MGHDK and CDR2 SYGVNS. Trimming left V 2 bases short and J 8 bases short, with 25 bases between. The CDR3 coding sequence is TGTGCCAGCAGTGAAGTGGGCGCGTGGGGGCGTAAAGTCTATGAGCAGTTCTTC. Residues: CASSEVGAWGRKVYEQFF.

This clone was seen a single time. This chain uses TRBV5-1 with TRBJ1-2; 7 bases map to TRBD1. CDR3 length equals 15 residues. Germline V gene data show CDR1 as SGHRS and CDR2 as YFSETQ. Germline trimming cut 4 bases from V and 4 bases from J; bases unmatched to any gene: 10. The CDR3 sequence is CASSPGTVEFYGYTF. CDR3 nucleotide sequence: TGCGCCAGCAGCCCCGGGACAGTGGAATTCTATGGCTACACCTTC.

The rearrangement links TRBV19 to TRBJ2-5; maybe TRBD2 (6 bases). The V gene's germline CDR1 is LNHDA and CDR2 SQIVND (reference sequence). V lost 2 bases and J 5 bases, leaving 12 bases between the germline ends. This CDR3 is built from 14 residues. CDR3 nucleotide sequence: TGTGCCAGTAGTATAATGGGGGGACGGGAGACCCAGTACTTC. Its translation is CASSIMGGRETQYF.

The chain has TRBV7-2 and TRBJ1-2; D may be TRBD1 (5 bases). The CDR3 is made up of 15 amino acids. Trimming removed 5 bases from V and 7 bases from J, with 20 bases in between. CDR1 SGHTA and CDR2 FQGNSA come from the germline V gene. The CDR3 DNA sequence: TGTGCCAGCAGCAGCTTAGGGGTAGGCGGTATTGGCTACACCTTC. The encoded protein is CASSSLGVGGIGYTF.

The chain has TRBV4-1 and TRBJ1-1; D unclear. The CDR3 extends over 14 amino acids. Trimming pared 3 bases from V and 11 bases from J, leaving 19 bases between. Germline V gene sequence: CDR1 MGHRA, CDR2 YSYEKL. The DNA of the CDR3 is TGCGCCAGCAGCCACCCCCCGGCGGGAATCCCGGCTTTCTTT. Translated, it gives CASSHPPAGIPAFF.

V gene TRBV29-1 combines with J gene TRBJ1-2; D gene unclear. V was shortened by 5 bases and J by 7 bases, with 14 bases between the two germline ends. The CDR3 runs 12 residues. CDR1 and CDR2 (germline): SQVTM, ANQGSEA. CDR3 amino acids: CSVSGSSFGYTF. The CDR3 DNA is TGCAGCGTTTCGGGATCATCGTTTGGCTACACCTTC.

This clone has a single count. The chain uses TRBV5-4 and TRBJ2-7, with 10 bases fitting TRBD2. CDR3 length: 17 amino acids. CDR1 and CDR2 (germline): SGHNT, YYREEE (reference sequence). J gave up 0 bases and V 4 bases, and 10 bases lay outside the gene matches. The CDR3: CASSLTLLAGDSYEQYF. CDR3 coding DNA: TGTGCCAGCAGCCTTACCCTGCTAGCGGGGGACTCCTACGAGCAGTACTTC.

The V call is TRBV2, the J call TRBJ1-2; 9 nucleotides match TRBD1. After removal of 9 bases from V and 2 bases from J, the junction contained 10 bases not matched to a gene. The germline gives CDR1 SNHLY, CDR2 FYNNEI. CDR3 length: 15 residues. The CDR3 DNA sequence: TGTGCCAGAGAGACGGGACAGGGAGTCAACTATGGCTACACCTTC. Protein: CARETGQGVNYGYTF.

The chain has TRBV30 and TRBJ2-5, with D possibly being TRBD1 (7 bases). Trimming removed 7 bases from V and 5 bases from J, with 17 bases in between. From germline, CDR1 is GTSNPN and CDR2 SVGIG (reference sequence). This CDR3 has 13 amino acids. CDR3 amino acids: CASGGKSGETQYF. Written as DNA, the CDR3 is TGTGCCTCAGGGGGGAAGTCCGGGGAGACCCAGTACTTC.

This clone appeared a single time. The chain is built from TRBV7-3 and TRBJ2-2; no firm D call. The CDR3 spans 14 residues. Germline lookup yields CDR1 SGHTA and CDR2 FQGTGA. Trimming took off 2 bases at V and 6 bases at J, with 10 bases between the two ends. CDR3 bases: TGTGCCAGCAGCTTATCGGGTATCCCCGGGGAGCTGTTTTTT. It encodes CASSLSGIPGELFF.